The 2 T cell receptor beta chains below were found in one sample sequenced in a study of STAT5B mutations in CD4+ large granular lymphocyte leukemia. Some clones are missing from TCRdb's copy, which holds only in-frame ones; the method was immunoSEQ multiplex PCR. This sample has 40,000 to 55,000 clones, with 65% to 90% found just once. Material: CD4+ T cells from blood buffy coats. The receptors come from a human donor in good health.

A note on this clone: Other DNA sequences in the sample encode the same CDR3. V and J are TRBV2 and TRBJ1-3; no clear D gene. The CDR3 extends over 13 amino acids. CDR1 and CDR2 (germline): SNHLY, FYNNEI. Trimming removed 2 bases from V and 3 bases from J, with 5 bases in between. This CDR3 reads CASSETSGNTIYF. Here the CDR3 DNA reads TGTGCCAGCAGTGAAACCAGTGGAAACACCATATATTTT.

This chain connects TRBV6-1 to TRBJ1-3; TRBD1 matches 8 bases. CDR3 length equals 15 residues. CDR1 and CDR2 from the germline V gene are MNHNS and SASEGT. V dropped 6 bases and J dropped 0; count of bases not matched to a gene: 4. The CDR3 protein is CASRNDRGSGNTIYF. The CDR3 DNA reads TGTGCCAGCAGAAATGACAGGGGCTCTGGAAACACCATATATTTT.